The 25 T cell receptor beta chains below were found in one sample sequenced in a study of early T cells in non-severe SARS-CoV-2 infection (dated by TCRdb to 2020 to 2023). The receptor library was made with 5' RACE. Sequencing relied on a NextSeq 500. TCRdb cleaned the public reads at Q25 with fastp, built clones with MiXCR and kept in-frame beta chains. Under each unique CDR3 protein, matching rows form one entry showing the most common genes and DNA. Recorded for this sample are tens of thousands of distinct CDR3 sequences; approximately 5.9% of them occurred a single time. The top ten clones comprise roughly 4.9% of the sample. The sequenced sample was whole blood. Receptors originate from an adult who was a healthcare worker with PCR-confirmed SARS-CoV-2 infection or an uninfected control (not recorded which).

Ten or more counts support this clonotype. The chain recombines TRBV20-1 with TRBJ2-7, with a possible D match to TRBD1 (6 bases). CDR3 size: 12 residues. Germline V CDR1 and CDR2: DFQATT, SNEGSKA (reference sequence). V lost 4 bases and J 5 bases, leaving 12 bases between the germline ends. The CDR3 protein is CSANYRAHEQYF. The CDR3 nucleotides are TGCAGTGCTAATTACAGGGCCCACGAGCAGTACTTC.

This clonotype was observed many times. The V call is TRBV18, the J call TRBJ2-7, with TRBD1 matching 9 bases. Trimming cost V 0 bases and J 6 bases; bases outside gene matches: 6. The CDR3 totals 15 residues. Germline CDR1 KGHSH, CDR2 LQKENI. The CDR3 spells CASSPPGQGSREQYF. The CDR3 DNA is TGTGCCAGCTCACCACCCGGACAGGGGTCGCGCGAGCAGTACTTC.

This clonotype was counted many times. The chain couples TRBV7-9 to TRBJ2-7, with a tentative D call TRBD2 (5 bases). The CDR3 runs 15 residues. The ends were cut back, 6 bases at V and 0 bases at J, with 15 bases in the middle. CDR1 and CDR2 (germline): SEHNR, FQNEAQ (reference sequence). The CDR3 protein is CASRSPERSSYEQYF. The CDR3 DNA is TGTGCCAGCAGGTCTCCGGAGCGGAGCTCCTACGAGCAGTACTTC.

This clonotype was counted ten times or more. The V call is TRBV10-2, the J call TRBJ2-3; the match to TRBD2 covers 14 bases. The CDR3 consists of 17 residues. Trimming cost V 6 bases and J 4 bases; bases outside gene matches: 9. Per the germline V gene, CDR1 is WSHSY and CDR2 is SAAADI. This CDR3 is CASSGTSGSGWADTQYF. The CDR3 DNA sequence: TGCGCCAGCAGCGGGACTAGCGGGAGCGGATGGGCAGATACGCAGTATTTT.

This clonotype was detected many times. V usage is TRBV20-1 and J usage is TRBJ2-7; TRBD2 might be the D (6 bases). The length of the CDR3 is 15 residues. In germline, CDR1 is DFQATT, CDR2 SNEGSKA (reference sequence). V was cut by 4 bases and J by 1 base, with 17 bases left in between. The CDR3 loop is CSAKDYSGTSYEQYF. The DNA of the CDR3 is TGCAGTGCTAAGGATTACTCCGGGACTTCCTACGAGCAGTACTTC.

This clonotype came up many times. The J gene is TRBJ2-7, the V gene TRBV23-1; D ambiguous. TRBV23-1 is known as an ORF, though its function is uncertain. The CDR3 contains 17 residues. V lost 3 bases and J lost 0, with 18 bases in between. The CDR3 DNA reads as TGCGCCAGCAGTCACCCTCTAAATCCCGCCGCCTCCTACGAGCAGTACTTC. It encodes CASSHPLNPAASYEQYF.

This clonotype was recorded at least ten times. The chain has TRBV6-6 and TRBJ1-1; 7 bases agree with TRBD1. The CDR3 consists of 17 residues. V dropped 0 bases and J dropped 1; count of bases not matched to a gene: 8. Germline V CDR1 and CDR2: MNHNY, SVGAGI (reference sequence). CDR3 sequence reads: CASSYSRDSNANTEAFF. CDR3 in DNA: TGTGCCAGCAGTTACTCCCGGGACAGTAACGCGAACACTGAAGCTTTCTTT.

Within the sample, this clonotype is medium-sized. The chain combines TRBV20-1 with TRBJ2-7; D is uncertain. Trimming removed 6 bases at V and 5 bases at J, with 23 bases between. Per the germline V gene, CDR1 is DFQATT and CDR2 is SNEGSKA (reference sequence). This CDR3 is 15 amino acids long. The CDR3 DNA sequence: TGCAGTGCCCCGTCGCGGAAGGCCGTCTATGACGAGCAGTACTTC. This encodes CSAPSRKAVYDEQYF.

A word on this clonotype: A single base separates this from a much larger clone, so it may be a read error. This sequence joins TRBV11-2 and TRBJ2-1, with D possibly called TRBD1 or TRBD2 (5 bases each). V lost 4 bases, J lost 5 bases, and 21 bases lay in between. The CDR3 has 17 residues. Looked up from germline, CDR1 is SGHAT and CDR2 is FQNNGV. The CDR3 DNA sequence: TGTGCCAGCAGCTCCTATCTACAGGAGGCGCGGAACAATGAGCAGTTCTTC. Translated, it gives CASSSYLQEARNNEQFF.

This chain links TRBV7-6 with TRBJ2-1; 9 bases are shared with TRBD2. Germline V lookup: CDR1 SGHVS, CDR2 FNYEAQ. V lost 2 bases, J lost 6 bases, and 2 bases stayed unmatched. This CDR3 region has 14 residues. The CDR3 region is CASSLLAGTNEQFF. CDR3 bases: TGTGCCAGCAGCTTACTAGCGGGGACCAATGAGCAGTTCTTC. The full variable domain, rest sourced from reference TRBV7-6 and TRBJ2-1, is GAGVSQSPRYKVTKRGQDVALRCDPISGHVSLYWYRQALGQGPEFLTYFNYEAQQDKSGLPNDRFSAERPEGSISTLTIQRTEQRDSAMYRCASSLLAGTNEQFFGPGTRLTVL.

The V gene is TRBV6-2 or TRBV6-3, the J gene TRBJ2-3; D call uncertain. Germline V gene sequence: CDR1 MNHEY, CDR2 SVGEGT. V lost 6 bases to trimming and J lost 1 base, with 11 bases between them. The CDR3 length is 14 residues. This chain's CDR3 is CASSPWAGTDTQYF. The CDR3 bases are TGTGCCAGCAGCCCGTGGGCCGGCACAGATACGCAGTATTTT.

This clonotype has a count of ten or more. The chain combines TRBV27 with TRBJ2-3; 9 bases are shared with TRBD2. J was trimmed by 2 bases and V by 4 bases; bases with no gene match: 7. Looked up from germline, CDR1 is MNHEY and CDR2 is SMNVEV (reference sequence). The CDR3 is made up of 16 amino acids. CDR3 DNA sequence: TGTGCCAGCAGTTCCCCGGGACTAGCACCCACAGATACGCAGTATTTT. Protein sequence: CASSSPGLAPTDTQYF.

This clonotype was counted only a few times. The chain combines TRBV5-1 with TRBJ1-1; the D is unclear. Germline CDR1 and CDR2: SGHRS and YFSETQ. The V end was cut by 0 bases, the J end by 3 bases, with 9 bases between. The CDR3 has 14 residues. The CDR3 protein is CASSLAMPHTEAFF. DNA for the CDR3: TGCGCCAGCAGCTTGGCCATGCCCCACACTGAAGCTTTCTTT.

This clonotype was found many times. The V gene is TRBV27, the J gene TRBJ1-3; maybe TRBD1 (5 bases). The V end was cut by 3 bases, the J end by 0 bases, with 12 bases between. CDR3 length: 16 residues. Per the germline V gene, CDR1 is MNHEY and CDR2 is SMNVEV (reference sequence). CDR3 region: CASSFSGLSSGNTIYF. CDR3 coding DNA: TGTGCCAGCAGTTTCTCAGGGCTCAGCTCTGGAAACACCATATATTTT.

The sample holds many counts of this clonotype. The J gene is TRBJ2-1, the V gene TRBV6-1, with 9 bases identical to TRBD1. The CDR3 extends over 16 amino acids. V trimming: 0 bases; J trimming: 5 bases; junction bases outside the gene matches: 5. Germline V gene sequence: CDR1 MNHNS, CDR2 SASEGT. The CDR3: CASSEAGTGLNNEQFF. The CDR3 DNA reads TGTGCCAGCAGTGAAGCGGGGACAGGGCTAAACAATGAGCAGTTCTTC.

This clonotype was picked up many times. V is TRBV18 and J is TRBJ1-5, with TRBD1 matching 10 bases. Germline V gene sequence: CDR1 KGHSH, CDR2 LQKENI. The CDR3 consists of 16 residues. V dropped 4 bases and J dropped 4; count of bases not matched to a gene: 7. The CDR3 sequence is CASSQLGTGENQPQHF. CDR3 bases: TGTGCCAGCTCACAACTTGGGACAGGGGAGAATCAGCCCCAGCATTTT.

This clonotype was picked up many times. The chain recombines TRBV28 with TRBJ1-5; D perhaps matches TRBD1 (5 bases). There are 16 residues in the CDR3. The ends were cut back, 4 bases at V and 3 bases at J, with 16 bases in the middle. Germline CDR1 and CDR2: MDHEN and SYDVKM. The CDR3 is CASSSGRGALNQPQHF. CDR3 DNA sequence: TGTGCCAGCAGTTCTGGGAGGGGAGCCCTCAATCAGCCCCAGCATTTT.

This clonotype has a count of ten or more. CDR3 region: CASKGVRTAFNYGYTF. The CDR3 DNA sequence: TGTGCCAGCAAGGGGGTTCGGACAGCTTTTAACTATGGCTACACCTTC. The rearrangement joins TRBV6-2 or TRBV6-3 to TRBJ1-2; a possible D gene is TRBD1 (6 bases). This CDR3 has 16 amino acids. Germline V lookup: CDR1 MNHEY, CDR2 SVGEGT. V dropped 7 bases and J dropped 1 base, with 19 bases sitting between them.

This clonotype was seen ten or more times. The V and J genes are TRBV6-2 or TRBV6-3 and TRBJ2-1, with D possibly matching TRBD2 (6 bases). Trimming took off 4 bases at V and 2 bases at J, with 12 bases between the two ends. The germline CDR1 and CDR2 sequences are MNHEY and SVGEGT. The CDR3 covers 15 residues. The CDR3 loop is CASSWGEVTYNEQFF. The CDR3 DNA follows: TGTGCCAGCAGTTGGGGGGAGGTCACCTACAATGAGCAGTTCTTC.

This chain joins TRBV2 and TRBJ2-7; D gene ambiguous. This CDR3 is 14 amino acids long. Trimming pared 10 bases from V and 5 bases from J, leaving 21 bases between. Per germline, CDR1 SNHLY and CDR2 FYNNEI. As DNA, the CDR3 is TGTGCCATCTCCTTGGGAAGGGCCTCGGACGAGCAGTACTTC. Residues: CAISLGRASDEQYF.

This clonotype has just a few counts. This chain joins TRBV18 and TRBJ1-2, with TRBD1 as a possible D gene (5 bases). The CDR3 loop spans 12 amino acids. CDR1 is KGHSH, CDR2 LQKENI, per germline. Trimming stripped 5 bases from V and 3 bases from J, with 7 bases between. The CDR3, as DNA: TGTGCCAGCTCAACAGGTTACTATGGCTACACCTTC. Translated: CASSTGYYGYTF.

This clonotype was detected many times. This chain uses TRBV12-3 or TRBV12-4 with TRBJ2-6; D might be TRBD1 or TRBD2, each matching 5 bases. V was shortened by 1 base and J by 2 bases, with 6 bases between the two germline ends. The CDR3 sequence is 15 residues long. This CDR3 is CASSLGGTGANVLTF. The DNA of the CDR3 is TGTGCCAGCAGTTTAGGGGGGACTGGGGCCAACGTCCTGACTTTC.

By share, this clonotype counts as medium-sized (0.01 to 0.1%). The chain combines TRBV7-6 with TRBJ2-7; tentative D call: TRBD1 (6 bases). Germline V gene data show CDR1 as SGHVS and CDR2 as FNYEAQ. The CDR3 is 14 amino acids. Trimming took off 5 bases at V and 1 base at J, with 12 bases between the two ends. The CDR3 coding sequence is TGTGCCAGCAGCACGGGACATTTGTCCTACGAGCAGTACTTC. Translating it yields CASSTGHLSYEQYF.

This clonotype was counted at least ten times. The chain combines TRBV11-2 with TRBJ2-7; 8 bases map to TRBD2. CDR1 is SGHAT and CDR2 is FQNNGV in the germline V gene. Losses at the gene ends were 5 bases for V and 5 bases for J; bases not matched to a gene: 14. The CDR3 runs to 16 residues. The CDR3 loop reads CASSPGLAATLDEQYF. CDR3 coding DNA: TGTGCCAGCAGCCCAGGACTAGCTGCGACTCTCGACGAGCAGTACTTC.

This clonotype was picked up a small number of times. The rearrangement joins TRBV28 to TRBJ2-1; 7 bases map to TRBD2. The V segment lost 7 bases and the J segment 6 bases; nucleotides outside the gene matches: 15. Germline V gene lookup returns CDR1 MDHEN and CDR2 SYDVKM. The CDR3 totals 16 residues. The CDR3, as DNA: TGTGCCAGCACCTTCCCGGCCAGCGGGAAGGTCAATGAGCAGTTCTTC. Its translation is CASTFPASGKVNEQFF.